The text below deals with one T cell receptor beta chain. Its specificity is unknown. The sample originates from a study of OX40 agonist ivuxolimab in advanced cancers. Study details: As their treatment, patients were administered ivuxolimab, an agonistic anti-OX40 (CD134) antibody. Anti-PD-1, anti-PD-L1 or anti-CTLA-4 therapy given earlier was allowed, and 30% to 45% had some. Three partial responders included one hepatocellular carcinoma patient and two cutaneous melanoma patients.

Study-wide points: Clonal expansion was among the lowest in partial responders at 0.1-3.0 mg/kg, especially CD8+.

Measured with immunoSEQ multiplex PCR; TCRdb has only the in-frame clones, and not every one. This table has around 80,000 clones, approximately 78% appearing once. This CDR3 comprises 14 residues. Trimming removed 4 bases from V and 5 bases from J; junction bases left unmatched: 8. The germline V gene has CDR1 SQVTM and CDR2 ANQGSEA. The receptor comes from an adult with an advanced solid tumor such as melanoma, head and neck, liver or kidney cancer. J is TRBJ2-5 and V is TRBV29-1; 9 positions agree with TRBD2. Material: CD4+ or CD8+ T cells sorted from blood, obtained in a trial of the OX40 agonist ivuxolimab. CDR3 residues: CSVGVSGGVETQYF. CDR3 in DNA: TGCAGCGTTGGCGTTAGCGGGGGCGTTGAGACCCAGTACTTC.